A selection of T cell receptor beta chains follows, all from one sample in a study of CD8+ T cells in alopecia areata. Sequenced by immunoSEQ multiplex PCR; TCRdb stores in-frame clones only, minus some. The sample lists 200,000 to 250,000 clones; around 43% were seen once. The material sequenced was CD4+ T cells sorted from blood, taken around week 36, from a patient treated with tofacitinib. These receptors were taken from a human donor with alopecia areata. The CDR3 runs from the conserved cysteine through the conserved F or W. Each record gives: clone size, D gene, J gene, V gene, CDR3 protein, CDR3 DNA. The D gene is left open where the match is weak. The size of a clone is reported for some rows only, either as once, few or many, or as a class for expanded clones.

>few|NA|TRBJ2-7|TRBV4-2
CASSQGDGDYEQYF
TGTGCCAGCAGCCAAGGGGACGGCGATTACGAGCAGTACTTC
>NA|TRBD2|TRBJ2-7|TRBV7-8
CASSPVGGRGTYEQYF
TGTGCCAGCAGCCCGGTGGGAGGGAGAGGGACCTACGAGCAGTACTTC
>NA|NA|TRBJ1-1|TRBV11-1
CASSPFRVQATEAFF
TGTGCCAGCAGTCCTTTCCGCGTTCAGGCCACTGAAGCTTTCTTT
>NA|NA|TRBJ1-5|TRBV28
CASSRFLQSNQPQHF
TGTGCCAGCAGTCGGTTCCTCCAGAGCAATCAGCCCCAGCATTTT
>few|NA|TRBJ2-1|TRBV7-2
CASSLAVRQFF
TGTGCCAGCAGCTTAGCCGTGAGGCAGTTCTTC
>few|NA|TRBJ2-2|TRBV29-1
CSVPLTVPGELFF
TGCAGCGTGCCCTTGACAGTGCCCGGGGAGCTGTTTTTT
>few|TRBD2|TRBJ2-5|TRBV5-6
CASSTLAGDRETQYF
TGTGCCAGCAGCACCCTAGCGGGAGATCGAGAGACCCAGTACTTC
>NA|NA|TRBJ2-3|TRBV20-1
CSARFSTQYF
TGCAGTGCTCGATTTAGTACGCAGTATTTT
>NA|NA|TRBJ2-6|TRBV7-2
CASSLSSGANVLTF
TGTGCCAGCAGCCTATCCTCTGGGGCCAACGTCCTGACTTTC
>NA|TRBD1|TRBJ1-1|TRBV18
CASSPRRQGAVNTEAFF
TGTGCCAGCTCACCACGGCGACAGGGGGCCGTAAACACTGAAGCTTTCTTT
>few|NA|TRBJ2-1|TRBV29-1
CSVQGSSYNEQFF
TGCAGCGTTCAGGGGAGCTCCTACAATGAGCAGTTCTTC
>NA|TRBD2|TRBJ2-1|TRBV2
CASSENRGGTYNEQFF
TGTGCCAGCAGTGAAAATCGGGGAGGGACCTACAATGAGCAGTTCTTC
>NA|NA|TRBJ2-7|TRBV5-1
CASSLTPGDLGEQYF
TGCGCCAGCAGCTTGACCCCCGGGGATCTTGGCGAGCAGTACTTC
>few|TRBD2|TRBJ2-1|TRBV29-1
CMAGLAGRNEQFF
TGCATGGCGGGACTAGCGGGACGCAATGAGCAGTTCTTC
>few|NA|TRBJ2-2|TRBV7-3
CASSFNAMGNRELFF
TGTGCCAGCAGCTTCAATGCTATGGGGAACCGGGAGCTGTTTTTT
>NA|TRBD1|TRBJ2-1|TRBV6-5
CASRTGQGAYNEQFF
TGTGCCAGCAGAACAGGCCAGGGGGCCTACAATGAGCAGTTCTTC
>NA|TRBD2|TRBJ2-3|TRBV6-5
CASSSSGRRTDTQYF
TGTGCCAGCAGTAGTAGCGGGAGGCGCACAGATACGCAGTATTTT
>NA|NA|TRBJ1-2|TRBV11-2
CASSLPRTAQGGYTF
TGTGCCAGCAGCTTACCTCGGACTGCACAAGGGGGCTACACCTTC
>NA|TRBD1|TRBJ1-5|TRBV19
CASSPRGSYSNQPQHF
TGTGCCAGTAGCCCCAGGGGGAGCTATAGCAATCAGCCCCAGCATTTT
>NA|NA|TRBJ1-2|TRBV20-1
CSAEGYTF
TGCAGTGCCGAAGGCTACACCTTC